These 32 T cell receptor beta chains came from one sample sequenced in a study of CD8 T cell repertoires and HIV-1 epitope variants. TCRdb's table, derived via immunoSEQ multiplex PCR, lists solely in-frame clones and lacks some. The data contain 5,000 to 6,500 clones, about 67% of them seen just once; the ten biggest clones take up 40%. Their cognate antigens are unknown. Sequencing input: cultured CD8+ T cells derived from PBMCs. Receptors originate from a male donor with HIV.

Only a few counts were recorded for this clone. The CDR3 DNA is TGCGCCAGCAGTGATCAACTAGCGGGAGCATACAATGAGCAGTTCTTC. The encoded protein is CASSDQLAGAYNEQFF. The chain combines TRBV10-2 with TRBJ2-1; 11 nucleotides line up with TRBD2. Germline-derived CDR1 and CDR2 are WSHSY and SAAADI. CDR3 size: 16 residues. J gave up 4 bases and V 3 bases, and 5 bases lay outside the gene matches.

This clone came up once. The chain uses TRBV5-1 and TRBJ2-7; no clear D gene. The CDR3 consists of 15 residues. CDR1 is SGHRS, CDR2 YFSETQ, per germline. Trimming left V 0 bases short and J 1 base short, with 11 bases between. The CDR3 reads CASSLDRTQSYEQYF. The CDR3 DNA is TGCGCCAGCAGCTTGGACAGAACCCAATCCTACGAGCAGTACTTC.

This sequence joins TRBV5-6 and TRBJ2-1, with 11 bases fitting TRBD2. The junction had 3 bases not matched to a gene; V was cut back by 5 bases and J by 5 bases. Germline V gene data show CDR1 as SGHDT and CDR2 as YYEEEE. The CDR3 is made up of 14 amino acids. Here the CDR3 DNA reads TGTGCCAGCAGGTGGGGACTAGCGGACAATGAGCAGTTCTTC. It encodes CASRWGLADNEQFF. Combining the CDR3 with reference TRBV5-6 and TRBJ2-1 gives the whole variable domain DAGVTQSPTHLIKTRGQQVTLRCSPKSGHDTVSWYQQALGQGPQFIFQYYEEEERQRGNFPDRFSGHQFPNYSSELNVNALLLGDSALYLCASRWGLADNEQFFGPGTRLTVL.

The table lists this clone with a count of one. V usage is TRBV27 and J usage is TRBJ2-5; 8 nucleotides match TRBD2. The CDR3 is made up of 15 amino acids. The germline gives CDR1 MNHEY, CDR2 SMNVEV (reference sequence). V lost 6 bases to trimming and J lost 5 bases; unmatched junction nucleotides: 11. The CDR3 protein is CASRTDGGAGETQYF. The CDR3 nucleotides are TGTGCCAGCAGAACGGACGGGGGGGCCGGGGAGACCCAGTACTTC.

This chain joins TRBV6-5 and TRBJ1-5, with 8 positions matching TRBD1. V dropped 6 bases and J dropped 7; count of bases not matched to a gene: 8. Per the germline V gene, CDR1 is MNHEY and CDR2 is SVGAGI. This CDR3 has 14 amino acids. The CDR3 sequence is CASRSGQGKQPQHF. CDR3 nucleotides: TGTGCCAGCAGATCCGGACAGGGAAAACAGCCCCAGCATTTT.

The chain couples TRBV4-1 to TRBJ2-7; 14 bases line up with TRBD2. Unmatched junction bases numbered 8, after V lost 1 base and J lost 3 bases. The CDR3 is 18 amino acids. Germline values: CDR1 MGHRA, CDR2 YSYEKL. The CDR3 DNA follows: TGCGCCAGCAGCCAAGTAGGACTAGCGGGAGGAGTAGTCTACGAGCAGTACTTC. Amino acids: CASSQVGLAGGVVYEQYF.

The genes are TRBV7-3 and TRBJ2-3, with D possibly TRBD2 on 6 matching bases. V lost 1 base and J 0 bases, leaving 8 bases between the germline ends. Germline CDR1 SGHTA, CDR2 FQGTGA. The CDR3 totals 15 residues. The CDR3 loop is CASSLIAESTDTQYF. Written as DNA, the CDR3 is TGTGCCAGCAGCTTAATAGCGGAGAGCACAGATACGCAGTATTTT. The variable domain in full, completed from reference TRBV7-3 and TRBJ2-3, reads GAGVSQTPSNKVTEKGKYVELRCDPISGHTALYWYRQSLGQGPEFLIYFQGTGAADDSGLPNDRFFAVRPEGSVSTLKIQRTERGDSAVYLCASSLIAESTDTQYFGPGTRLTVL.

This chain links TRBV6-1 with TRBJ1-3; TRBD1 might be the D (5 bases). From germline, CDR1 is MNHNS and CDR2 SASEGT. CDR3 size: 16 residues. Between the trimmed V and J ends, which lost 0 bases and 2 bases, there was a span of 11 bases. CDR3: CASSEAGTGPGNTIYF. DNA of the CDR3: TGTGCCAGCAGTGAAGCGGGAACAGGACCTGGAAACACCATATATTTT.

The chain recombines TRBV11-2 with TRBJ1-2; 7 bases fit TRBD1. J gave up 4 bases and V 4 bases, and 12 bases lay outside the gene matches. In germline, CDR1 is SGHAT, CDR2 FQNNGV. The CDR3 covers 16 residues. The chain's CDR3 is CASSYEIQGPFYGYTF. CDR3 in DNA: TGTGCCAGCAGCTATGAAATACAGGGGCCATTCTATGGCTACACCTTC.

This clone occurred a few times. This chain links TRBV6-5 with TRBJ1-2; D not resolved. The germline gives CDR1 MNHEY, CDR2 SVGAGI. The CDR3 is 16 residues long. Trimming cost V 3 bases and J 6 bases, with 20 bases left between them. The CDR3, as DNA: TGTGCCAGCAGTTATTCGTTCGGGGAGGTGCATAATGGCTACACCTTC. Its protein is CASSYSFGEVHNGYTF.

The J gene is TRBJ1-2, the V gene TRBV7-3, with TRBD1 matching over 10 bases. Germline V gene lookup returns CDR1 SGHTA and CDR2 FQGTGA. The ends lost 3 bases at V and 6 bases at J; junction bases unmatched: 1. This CDR3 comprises 13 residues. The CDR3 DNA reads as TGTGCCAGCAGCTTCGGGACAGGGGATGGCTACACCTTC. Amino acid sequence: CASSFGTGDGYTF.

The chain has TRBV4-1 and TRBJ2-7; 7 nucleotides align to TRBD1. Per germline, CDR1 MGHRA and CDR2 YSYEKL. This CDR3 spans 15 amino acids. V lost 0 bases and J lost 0; bases outside the gene matches: 2. This chain's CDR3 is CASSQDRDSSYEQYF. Here the CDR3 DNA reads TGCGCCAGCAGCCAAGATCGGGACAGCTCCTACGAGCAGTACTTC.

In this sample, this clone is medium-sized. The chain links TRBV28 to TRBJ2-7; no definite D call. CDR3 length: 20 residues. CDR1 is MDHEN and CDR2 is SYDVKM in the germline V gene. V was shortened by 3 bases and J by 2 bases, with 29 bases between the two germline ends. The CDR3 DNA sequence: TGTGCCAGCAGTTTCCCCCCCCCTAGTCCCAATACACCTACCACCTACGAGCAGTACTTC. Translation gives CASSFPPPSPNTPTTYEQYF.

The rearrangement joins TRBV12-2 to TRBJ2-3; TRBD2 reflects the table's D call only, with no check against the DNA. TRBV12-2 is a documented pseudogene. CDR3 length equals 19 residues. The CDR3 nucleotides read TGTGCAAGTCGCTTAGAGTTGGGGCTCGGCGGGGGGGCGGAAGATACGCAGTATTTT. Amino acid sequence: CASRLELGLGGGAEDTQYF.

This chain uses TRBV2 with TRBJ1-3; TRBD1 might be the D (5 bases). Trimming took off 3 bases at V and 10 bases at J, with 10 bases between the two ends. The CDR3 is 12 amino acids. Germline CDR1 and CDR2: SNHLY and FYNNEI. In nucleotides, the CDR3 is TGTGCCAGCAGTGACAGGGTGGAGACCATATATTTT. Its protein product is CASSDRVETIYF.

V is TRBV11-1 and J is TRBJ2-1; D remains ambiguous. CDR3 size: 12 residues. Germline-derived CDR1 and CDR2 are SGHAT and FQDESV (reference sequence). The V gene lost 5 bases and the J gene lost 7 bases, with 9 bases spanning the gap. CDR3 in amino acids: CASSPDANEQFF. The CDR3 bases are TGTGCCAGCAGCCCGGACGCGAATGAGCAGTTCTTC.

This clone has just a few counts. The genes are TRBV7-9 and TRBJ1-6; 8 nucleotides match TRBD1. V dropped 5 bases and J dropped 10; count of bases not matched to a gene: 4. The length of the CDR3 is 13 residues. Germline V gene lookup returns CDR1 SEHNR and CDR2 FQNEAQ (reference sequence). The CDR3 here is CASSATGESPLHF. The DNA of the CDR3 is TGTGCCAGCAGCGCGACAGGGGAATCACCCCTCCACTTT.

This clone was observed a single time. J is TRBJ2-2 and V is TRBV5-6; no clear D gene. The CDR3 loop spans 13 amino acids. The germline V and J ends were trimmed by 4 bases and 5 bases, with 9 bases remaining between them. Looked up from germline, CDR1 is SGHDT and CDR2 is YYEEEE. CDR3 DNA: TGTGCCAGCAGCCCCGGACCGACCGGGGAGCTGTTTTTT. Translation: CASSPGPTGELFF.

Comment on this clone: At one of its ends the junction is not consistent with the germline gene, which may arise from a read error. The chain employs TRBV4-3 and TRBJ2-5, with D perhaps TRBD2 (5 bases). Germline CDR1 LGHNA, CDR2 YSLEER. This CDR3 is built from 14 residues. CDR3 region: CASSQDLQAPLAHF. For the CDR3, the DNA is TGCGCCAGCAGCCAAGATCTCCAAGCCCCCTTAGCGCACTTC.

The genes are TRBV5-4 and TRBJ2-1; D remains unclear. The CDR3 spans 13 residues. The ends were cut back, 1 base at V and 5 bases at J, with 7 bases in the middle. Germline loops: CDR1 SGHNT, CDR2 YYREEE (reference sequence). As DNA, the CDR3 is TGTGCCAGCAGCTTGATGGTTGACAATGAGCAGTTCTTC. Translation gives CASSLMVDNEQFF.

The chain combines TRBV6-6 with TRBJ2-3, with D hard to call. V was trimmed by 2 bases and J by 0 bases, leaving 3 bases between them. Germline V CDR1 and CDR2: MNHNY, SVGAGI (reference sequence). This CDR3 contains 13 residues. The CDR3 nucleotides read TGTGCCAGCAGTTACCCAAGCACAGATACGCAGTATTTT. Its protein is CASSYPSTDTQYF.

The rearrangement links TRBV28 to TRBJ1-1; 7 bases fit TRBD1. Germline-derived CDR1 and CDR2 are MDHEN and SYDVKM. This CDR3 spans 17 amino acids. Trimming removed 2 bases from V and 4 bases from J; junction bases left unmatched: 13. The CDR3 DNA reads as TGTGCCAGCAGTTTAGAAACTAGACAGGGTCGGGGCACTGAAGCTTTCTTT. It translates to CASSLETRQGRGTEAFF.

V usage is TRBV28 and J usage is TRBJ2-7; 7 bases are a match to TRBD1. Looked up from germline, CDR1 is MDHEN and CDR2 is SYDVKM. V shed 3 bases and J 6 bases; nucleotides not matched to a gene: 8. The CDR3 consists of 14 residues. The CDR3 spells CASSFSTGMSEQYF. The CDR3 DNA reads TGTGCCAGCAGTTTTTCGACAGGGATGAGCGAGCAGTACTTC.

This rearrangement joins TRBV28 to TRBJ1-1, with D uncertain. Trimming shortened V by 6 bases and J by 4 bases, and 12 bases separated the two germline ends. The CDR3 has 13 residues. CDR1 is MDHEN, CDR2 SYDVKM, per germline. The CDR3: CASSPGAVTEAFF. CDR3 nucleotides: TGTGCCAGCAGCCCCGGAGCGGTCACTGAAGCTTTCTTT.

The V gene is TRBV27, the J gene TRBJ2-1, with D perhaps matching TRBD1 or TRBD2 (5 bases each). With 4 bases removed from V and 4 bases from J, the gap between germline ends came to 8 bases. There are 13 residues in the CDR3. Germline V CDR1 and CDR2: MNHEY, SMNVEV (reference sequence). CDR3 amino acids: CASSSGPYNEQFF. For the CDR3, the DNA is TGTGCCAGCAGTTCGGGACCTTACAATGAGCAGTTCTTC.

This clone appeared once. V and J are TRBV19 and TRBJ1-1, with D perhaps TRBD1 (5 bases). Trimming stripped 5 bases from V and 5 bases from J, with 18 bases between. Germline V gene sequence: CDR1 LNHDA, CDR2 SQIVND (reference sequence). This CDR3 contains 15 residues. DNA for the CDR3: TGTGCCAGTAGTCCCCATCATGGGGCGGGGACTGAAGCTTTCTTT. Translation: CASSPHHGAGTEAFF.

This clone was detected a few times. The rearrangement uses TRBV15 and TRBJ2-5, with D possibly being TRBD1 or TRBD2 (5 bases each). V was clipped by 5 bases and J by 4 bases, with 17 bases between them. This CDR3 contains 15 residues. In germline, CDR1 is LNHNV, CDR2 YYDKDF (reference sequence). The CDR3 loop reads CATSDGEEGIETQYF. The CDR3 coding sequence is TGTGCCACCAGCGACGGTGAAGAGGGGATAGAGACCCAGTACTTC.

The CDR3 region has the DNA TGTGCCAGCAGCTCTTGGGTCCAGGGATCCGGGGAGCTGTTTTTT. It yields the protein CASSSWVQGSGELFF. J is TRBJ2-2 and V is TRBV7-9; D may be TRBD1 (5 bases). V was trimmed by 4 bases and J by 6 bases, leaving 15 bases between them. Germline V lookup: CDR1 SEHNR, CDR2 FQNEAQ (reference sequence). The CDR3 length is 15 residues.

V usage is TRBV10-3 and J usage is TRBJ2-3, with D possibly being TRBD1 or TRBD2 (6 bases each). The V gene lost 2 bases and the J gene lost 6 bases, with 24 bases spanning the gap. The germline gives CDR1 ENHRY, CDR2 SYGVKD. The CDR3 sequence is 18 residues long. The CDR3 region is CAISEGTAGQRPADTQYF. In nucleotides, the CDR3 is TGTGCCATCAGTGAGGGAACCGCGGGACAAAGGCCTGCGGATACGCAGTATTTT.

This clone is large. J is TRBJ1-1 and V is TRBV7-9, with D perhaps TRBD1 (6 bases). Germline loops: CDR1 SEHNR, CDR2 FQNEAQ (reference sequence). The CDR3 has 17 residues. The germline V and J ends were trimmed by 5 bases and 5 bases, with 24 bases remaining between them. DNA of the CDR3: TGTGCCAGCAGCCCCCGGGGGATGGGGGCATCGAGAACTGAAGCTTTCTTT. The encoded protein is CASSPRGMGASRTEAFF.

J is TRBJ2-7 and V is TRBV29-1; 12 nucleotides line up with TRBD2. Germline CDR1 SQVTM, CDR2 ANQGSEA. J was trimmed by 2 bases and V by 3 bases; bases with no gene match: 2. This CDR3 spans 14 amino acids. For the CDR3, the DNA is TGCAGCGTTGAGGCTAGCGGGAGGGCCTACGAGCAGTACTTC. Its translation is CSVEASGRAYEQYF.

V gene TRBV5-1 combines with J gene TRBJ1-2, with a weak D call TRBD1 (5 bases). The CDR3 is made up of 14 amino acids. Trimming cost V 1 base and J 3 bases, with 10 bases left between them. Per germline, CDR1 SGHRS and CDR2 YFSETQ. The CDR3, as DNA: TGCGCCAGCAGCTTGTCTGGGGACGACTATGGCTACACCTTC. This gives the protein CASSLSGDDYGYTF.